One sample yielded the 21 T cell receptor beta chains listed below, sequenced in a study of blood T cell repertoires in COVID-19. Produced via immunoSEQ multiplex PCR; TCRdb's table is partial and in-frame only. This table has 300,000 to 400,000 clones, over 75% appearing once. The material sequenced was peripheral blood. Receptors originate from a woman between 55 and 75 years old with COVID-19, enrolled during active disease.

The table lists this clone with a few counts. The chain joins TRBV29-1 to TRBJ1-3; possibly TRBD1 for D (6 bases). CDR3 length: 15 amino acids. The germline CDR1 and CDR2 sequences are SQVTM and ANQGSEA. V was cut by 7 bases and J by 0 bases, with 16 bases left in between. The CDR3 here is CSGPPGQISGNTIYF. The CDR3 nucleotides read TGCAGCGGCCCTCCGGGACAAATCTCTGGAAACACCATATATTTT.

This chain joins TRBV6-5 and TRBJ1-2; D may be TRBD1 (5 bases). The CDR3 covers 14 residues. With 4 bases removed from V and 4 bases from J, the gap between germline ends came to 13 bases. Germline V gene sequence: CDR1 MNHEY, CDR2 SVGAGI. CDR3 loop: CASSWDWQVYGYTF. Here the CDR3 DNA reads TGTGCCAGCAGTTGGGACTGGCAAGTCTATGGCTACACCTTC.

The CDR3 here is CASSQEKRLSYEQYF. CDR3 in DNA: TGTGCCAGCAGCCAAGAGAAGCGGCTCTCCTACGAGCAGTACTTC. The V and J genes are TRBV3-1 (or the pseudogene TRBV3-2) and TRBJ2-7, with D possibly being TRBD2 (5 bases). Germline V gene sequence: CDR1 LGHDT, CDR2 YNNKEL (reference sequence). The CDR3 sequence is 15 residues long. V gave up 0 bases and J gave up 0 bases, with 9 bases separating them.

The V call is TRBV15, the J call TRBJ2-1, with 8 bases lining up with TRBD2. The trim removed 0 bases at V and 2 bases at J, leaving 3 bases unmatched. This CDR3 has 16 residues. Germline V gene data show CDR1 as LNHNV and CDR2 as YYDKDF (reference sequence). The DNA for the CDR3 is TGTGCCACCAGCAGAGATTATAGCGGGGCCTACAATGAGCAGTTCTTC. Protein sequence: CATSRDYSGAYNEQFF.

V and J are TRBV19 and TRBJ2-7, with D possibly being TRBD2 (5 bases). Germline CDR1 is LNHDA and CDR2 is SQIVND (reference sequence). The V end was cut by 5 bases, the J end by 5 bases, with 13 bases between. The CDR3 contains 13 residues. The CDR3: CASSGQAGDEQYF. The CDR3 nucleotides read TGTGCCAGTAGTGGGCAGGCCGGGGACGAGCAGTACTTC.

The count of this clone is one. The V call is TRBV2, the J call TRBJ1-1; possibly TRBD1 for D (6 bases). The germline gives CDR1 SNHLY, CDR2 FYNNEI. Between the trimmed V and J ends, which lost 6 bases and 0 bases, there was a span of 14 bases. The CDR3 runs to 15 residues. CDR3 nucleotide sequence: TGTGCCAGCAGCCTAACAGGGAGCCTGAACACTGAAGCTTTCTTT. This translates into CASSLTGSLNTEAFF.

The V and J genes are TRBV12-3 or TRBV12-4 and TRBJ2-3, with a tentative D call TRBD1 (6 bases). Trimming removed 8 bases from V and 4 bases from J, with 10 bases in between. The CDR3 has 12 residues. CDR3 residues: CASAGAPDTQYF. DNA of the CDR3: TGTGCCAGCGCAGGGGCCCCAGATACGCAGTATTTT.

The V call is TRBV18, the J call TRBJ2-7; D is unclear. This CDR3 has 13 amino acids. V was clipped by 2 bases and J by 2 bases, with 7 bases between them. Germline loops: CDR1 KGHSH, CDR2 LQKENI. This CDR3 is CASSPTPAYEQYF. The CDR3 DNA follows: TGTGCCAGCTCACCAACCCCAGCCTACGAGCAGTACTTC.

This chain connects TRBV5-4 to TRBJ2-4; a possible D gene is TRBD2 (5 bases). In germline, CDR1 is SGHNT, CDR2 YYREEE (reference sequence). V gave up 0 bases and J gave up 3 bases, with 10 bases separating them. This CDR3 region has 15 residues. CDR3 loop: CASSLVGSGKNIQYF. As DNA, the CDR3 is TGTGCCAGCAGCTTGGTAGGGAGTGGCAAAAACATTCAGTACTTC.

The V gene is TRBV5-6, the J gene TRBJ1-2; D possibly corresponds to TRBD1 (6 bases). CDR3 size: 13 residues. V lost 5 bases and J lost 2, with 10 bases in between. The germline CDR1 and CDR2 sequences are SGHDT and YYEEEE. CDR3 loop: CASRDRVNYGYTF. The CDR3 bases are TGTGCCAGCAGGGACAGAGTAAACTATGGCTACACCTTC.

This chain joins TRBV7-3 and TRBJ2-5; 10 bases are a match to TRBD2. This CDR3 has 16 amino acids. The V gene's germline CDR1 is SGHTA and CDR2 FQGTGA. V was pared by 3 bases and J by 5 bases, with 9 bases of the junction left unmatched. Here the CDR3 reads CASSFLPGTSVETQYF. The CDR3 DNA follows: TGTGCCAGCAGCTTCCTGCCCGGGACTAGCGTGGAGACCCAGTACTTC.

J is TRBJ2-5 and V is TRBV4-1, with TRBD2 identical over 10 bases. The CDR3 length is 15 residues. After removal of 1 base from V and 1 base from J, the junction contained 0 bases not matched to a gene. Looked up from germline, CDR1 is MGHRA and CDR2 is YSYEKL. CDR3 sequence reads: CASSQGTSGQETQYF. The CDR3 DNA reads TGCGCCAGCAGCCAAGGGACTAGCGGCCAAGAGACCCAGTACTTC.

In nucleotides, the CDR3 is TGTGCCAGCTCACTTATACTAGCGGGGATAGAGACCCAGTACTTC. This sequence encodes CASSLILAGIETQYF. The chain combines TRBV18 with TRBJ2-5; TRBD2 aligns across 10 bases. Germline CDR1 and CDR2: KGHSH and LQKENI. V shed 4 bases, J shed 4 bases, and the junction held 6 bases outside the gene matches. The CDR3 totals 15 residues. The whole variable domain, remainder taken from reference TRBV18 and TRBJ2-5, is NAGVMQNPRHLVRRRGQEARLRCSPMKGHSHVYWYRQLPEEGLKFMVYLQKENIIDESGMPKERFSAEFPKEGPSILRIQQVVRGDSAAYFCASSLILAGIETQYFGPGTRLLVL.

The CDR3 sequence: CASSWGGRLDQFF. For the CDR3, the DNA is TGTGCCAGCTCCTGGGGGGGCCGCCTTGACCAGTTCTTC. This chain links TRBV25-1 with TRBJ2-1, with D perhaps matching TRBD2 (7 bases). V lost 8 bases, J lost 13 bases, and 21 bases lay in between. The germline gives CDR1 MGHDK, CDR2 SYGVNS. The CDR3 extends over 13 amino acids.

This chain's CDR3 is CASSLWGAGQGAYQPQHF. In DNA form, the CDR3 reads TGTGCCAGCAGCTTGTGGGGGGCCGGACAGGGGGCTTATCAGCCCCAGCATTTT. The chain combines TRBV5-6 with TRBJ1-5; TRBD1 agrees at 11 bases. CDR1 is SGHDT, CDR2 YYEEEE, per germline. The CDR3 length is 18 residues. V dropped 1 base and J dropped 5; count of bases not matched to a gene: 11. The full variable domain, completed using reference TRBV5-6 and TRBJ1-5, is DAGVTQSPTHLIKTRGQQVTLRCSPKSGHDTVSWYQQALGQGPQFIFQYYEEEERQRGNFPDRFSGHQFPNYSSELNVNALLLGDSALYLCASSLWGAGQGAYQPQHFGDGTRLSIL.

In the case of this clone: Other DNA sequences from this sample encode an identical CDR3 as well. The J gene is TRBJ1-6, the V gene TRBV3-1 (or the pseudogene TRBV3-2); 11 bases agree with TRBD1. This CDR3 is built from 16 residues. Germline-derived CDR1 and CDR2 are LGHDT and YNNKEL (reference sequence). The V gene end was trimmed by 4 bases and the J gene end by 9 bases; junction bases not matched to a gene: 8. For the CDR3, the DNA is TGTGCCAGCAGCCCCCCCGGGGGGACAGGGGGTTCACCCCTCCACTTT. Translated, it gives CASSPPGGTGGSPLHF.

This chain joins TRBV29-1 and TRBJ1-1; 8 bases are a match to TRBD1. Germline V gene sequence: CDR1 SQVTM, CDR2 ANQGSEA. This CDR3 contains 12 residues. The trim removed 7 bases at V and 1 base at J, leaving 2 bases unmatched. In DNA, the CDR3 is TGCAGCGGGGGACAGGAGAACACTGAAGCTTTCTTT. Translating it yields CSGGQENTEAFF.

This chain connects TRBV5-1 to TRBJ1-2; D not resolved. Germline V gives CDR1 SGHRS, CDR2 YFSETQ. V lost 0 bases to trimming and J lost 0 bases, with 9 bases between them. The CDR3 is 15 residues long. CDR3 sequence reads: CASSLGGPANYGYTF. In nucleotides, the CDR3 is TGCGCCAGCAGCTTGGGTGGCCCAGCTAACTATGGCTACACCTTC.

The chain couples TRBV6-1 to TRBJ1-3; D is unclear. From germline, CDR1 is MNHNS and CDR2 SASEGT. The V gene lost 2 bases and the J gene lost 3 bases, with 17 bases spanning the gap. The CDR3 has 17 amino acids. The CDR3 DNA is TGTGCCAGCAGTGAAATTGCCCTCGTCGGTTATGGAAACACCATATATTTT. This gives the protein CASSEIALVGYGNTIYF.

The rearrangement uses TRBV19 and TRBJ1-2; the D gene is possibly TRBD1 (5 bases). This CDR3 region has 15 residues. Germline V CDR1 and CDR2: LNHDA, SQIVND (reference sequence). V lost 8 bases, J lost 3 bases, and 19 bases lay in between. The CDR3 sequence: CASQPNRGGDYGYTF. In nucleotides, the CDR3 is TGTGCCAGTCAGCCAAACCGGGGGGGGGACTATGGCTACACCTTC.

The chain employs TRBV20-1 and TRBJ2-5; a possible D gene is TRBD1 (5 bases). This CDR3 region has 11 residues. Looked up from germline, CDR1 is DFQATT and CDR2 is SNEGSKA (reference sequence). The V and J ends lost 6 bases and 7 bases respectively, with 12 bases between them. CDR3 sequence (DNA): TGCAGTGCCTGGGGCCTGGTGACCCAGTACTTC. Protein sequence: CSAWGLVTQYF.